This TCR beta chain was sequenced in a study of graft-versus-host responses after intestinal transplantation. V shed 3 bases, J shed 2 bases, and the junction held 11 bases outside the gene matches. The CDR3 contains 17 residues. Per the germline V gene, CDR1 is WSHSY and CDR2 is SAAADI. Sequencing used immunoSEQ multiplex PCR; TCRdb keeps in-frame clones, though not all of them. The sample records some 43,000 clones, roughly 95% being singletons. A single count supports this clone. Sample: PBMCs, taken approximately 360 days after intestinal transplant. The clonotype was recovered from a human patient who received an intestinal transplant, so some T cells may come from the graft donor. The rearrangement uses TRBV10-2 and TRBJ2-7, with 9 bases lining up with TRBD2. CDR3 residues: CASSDPLAGGEAYEQYF. The CDR3 coding sequence is TGCGCCAGCAGTGACCCCTTGGCGGGAGGGGAGGCCTACGAGCAGTACTTC.